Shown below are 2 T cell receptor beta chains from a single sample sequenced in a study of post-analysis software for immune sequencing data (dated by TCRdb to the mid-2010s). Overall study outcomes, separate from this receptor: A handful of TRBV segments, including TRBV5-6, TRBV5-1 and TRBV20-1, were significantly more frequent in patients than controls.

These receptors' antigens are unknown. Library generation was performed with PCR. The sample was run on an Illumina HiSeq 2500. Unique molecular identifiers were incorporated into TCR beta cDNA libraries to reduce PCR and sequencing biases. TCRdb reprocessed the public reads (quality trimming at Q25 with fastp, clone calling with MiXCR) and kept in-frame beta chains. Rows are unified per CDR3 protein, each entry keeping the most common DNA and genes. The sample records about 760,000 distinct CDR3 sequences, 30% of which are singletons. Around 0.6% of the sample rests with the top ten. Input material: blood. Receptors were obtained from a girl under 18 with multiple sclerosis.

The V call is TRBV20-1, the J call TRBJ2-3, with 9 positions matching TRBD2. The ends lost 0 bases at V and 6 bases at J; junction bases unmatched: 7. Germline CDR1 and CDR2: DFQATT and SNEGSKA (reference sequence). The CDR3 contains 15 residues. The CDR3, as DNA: TGCAGTGCTAGAGATCTGCGGGGGGGCGGGGATACGCAGTATTTT. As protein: CSARDLRGGGDTQYF.

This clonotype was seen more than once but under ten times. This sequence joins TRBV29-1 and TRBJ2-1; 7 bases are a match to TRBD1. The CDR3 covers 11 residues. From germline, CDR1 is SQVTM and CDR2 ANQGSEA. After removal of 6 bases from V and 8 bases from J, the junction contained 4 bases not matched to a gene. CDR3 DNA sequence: TGCAGCGTGAACAGGGGTTATGAGCAGTTCTTC. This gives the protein CSVNRGYEQFF.